Detailed here is one T cell receptor (beta chain). Its antigen is currently unknown. Primers included in the PCR were 60 Vbeta and 13 Jbeta primers. Here immunoSEQ multiplex PCR was the method, and the copy in TCRdb shows in-frame clones only, minus some. The sample includes approximately 150,000 clones, over 75% of them seen just once. These data belong to a study of cytomegalovirus exposure and HLA in healthy donors. Study in general: Within the Caucasian-associated ancestry cluster were roughly 82% of the approximately 400 genotyped donors. General observations from the study: Exclusion applied to some V segments, including TRBV6-2 and TRBV6-3, as they were indistinguishable. It was reported in a later analysis that an Asian-associated ancestry cluster showed fewer N-insertions than the roughly 660-donor mean. Earlier analysis looked at TCR beta V segments, and most were productive about 87% or about 30% of the time.

Trimming removed 1 base at V and 0 bases at J, with 6 bases between. The CDR3 is made up of 14 amino acids. Germline CDR1 reads SEHNR; CDR2 reads FQNEAQ (reference sequence). This TCR was recovered from a woman in her 30s in good health and CMV-seronegative. The sample taken for sequencing was PBMCs. V and J are TRBV7-9 and TRBJ2-5, with D possibly being TRBD1 (6 bases). Here the CDR3 DNA reads TGTGCCAGCAGCTTAGACAGGGACCAAGAGACCCAGTACTTC. It yields the protein CASSLDRDQETQYF.